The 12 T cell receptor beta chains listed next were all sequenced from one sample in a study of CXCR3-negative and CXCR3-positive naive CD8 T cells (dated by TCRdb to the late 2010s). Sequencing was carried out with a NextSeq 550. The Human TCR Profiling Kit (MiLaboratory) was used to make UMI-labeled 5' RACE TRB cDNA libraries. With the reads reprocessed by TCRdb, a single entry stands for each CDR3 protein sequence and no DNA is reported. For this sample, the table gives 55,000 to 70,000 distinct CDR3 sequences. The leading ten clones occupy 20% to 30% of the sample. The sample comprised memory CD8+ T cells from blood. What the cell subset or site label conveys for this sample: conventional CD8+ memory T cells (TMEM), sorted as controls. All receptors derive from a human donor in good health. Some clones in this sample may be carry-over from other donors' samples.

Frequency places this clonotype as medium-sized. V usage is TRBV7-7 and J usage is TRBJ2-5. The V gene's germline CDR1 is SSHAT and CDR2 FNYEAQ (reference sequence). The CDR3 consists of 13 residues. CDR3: CASSFYWGETQYF. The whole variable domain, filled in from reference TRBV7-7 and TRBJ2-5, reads GAGVSQSPRYKVTKRGQDVTLRCDPISSHATLYWYQQALGQGPEFLTYFNYEAQPDKSGLPSDRFSAERPEGSISTLTIQRTEQRDSAMYRCASSFYWGETQYFGPGTRLLVL.

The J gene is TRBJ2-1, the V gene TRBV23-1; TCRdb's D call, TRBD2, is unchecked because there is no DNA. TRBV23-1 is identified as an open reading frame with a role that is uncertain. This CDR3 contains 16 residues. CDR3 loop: CASSQSGLAGNNEQFF.

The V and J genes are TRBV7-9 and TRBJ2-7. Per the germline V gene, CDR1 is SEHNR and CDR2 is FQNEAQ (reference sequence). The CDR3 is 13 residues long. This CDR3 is CASSLPSYYEQYF.

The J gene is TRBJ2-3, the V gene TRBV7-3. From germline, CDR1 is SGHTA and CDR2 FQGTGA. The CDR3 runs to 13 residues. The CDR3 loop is CASSLIGTDTQYF.

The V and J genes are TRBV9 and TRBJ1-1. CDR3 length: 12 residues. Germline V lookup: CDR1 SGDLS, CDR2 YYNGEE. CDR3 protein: CASSSLSTEAFF. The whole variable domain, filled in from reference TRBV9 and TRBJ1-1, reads DSGVTQTPKHLITATGQRVTLRCSPRSGDLSVYWYQQSLDQGLQFLIQYYNGEERAKGNILERFSAQQFPDLHSELNLSSLELGDSALYFCASSSLSTEAFFGQGTRLTVV.

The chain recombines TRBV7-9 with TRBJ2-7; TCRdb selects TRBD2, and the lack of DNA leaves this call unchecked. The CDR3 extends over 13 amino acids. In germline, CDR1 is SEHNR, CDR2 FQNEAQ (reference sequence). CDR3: CASSPPAGYEQYF.

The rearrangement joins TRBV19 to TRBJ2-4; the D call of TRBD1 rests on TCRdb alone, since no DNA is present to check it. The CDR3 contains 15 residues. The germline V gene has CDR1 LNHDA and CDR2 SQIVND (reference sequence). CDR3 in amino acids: CASSMSGTVADIQYF. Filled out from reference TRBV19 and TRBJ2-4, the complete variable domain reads DGGITQSPKYLFRKEGQNVTLSCEQNLNHDAMYWYRQDPGQGLRLIYYSQIVNDFQKGDIAEGYSVSREKKESFPLTVTSAQKNPTAFYLCASSMSGTVADIQYFGAGTRLSVL.

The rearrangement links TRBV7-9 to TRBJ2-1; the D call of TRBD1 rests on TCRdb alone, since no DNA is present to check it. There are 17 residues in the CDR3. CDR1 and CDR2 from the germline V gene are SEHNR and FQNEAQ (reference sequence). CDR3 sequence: CASSFPLEGGTYNEQFF.

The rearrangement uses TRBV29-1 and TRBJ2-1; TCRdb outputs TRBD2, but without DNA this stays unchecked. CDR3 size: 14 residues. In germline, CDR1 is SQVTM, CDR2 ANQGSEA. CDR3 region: CSGCGTSGYNEQFF.

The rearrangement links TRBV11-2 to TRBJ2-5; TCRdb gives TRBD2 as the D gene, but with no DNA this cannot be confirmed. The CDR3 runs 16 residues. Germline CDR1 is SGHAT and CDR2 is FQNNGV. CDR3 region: CASSTRVGPLQETQYF.

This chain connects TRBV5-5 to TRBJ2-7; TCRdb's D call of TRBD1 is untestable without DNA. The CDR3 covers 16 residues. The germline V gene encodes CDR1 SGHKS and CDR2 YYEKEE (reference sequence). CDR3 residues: CASSPQGPPAAYEQYF.

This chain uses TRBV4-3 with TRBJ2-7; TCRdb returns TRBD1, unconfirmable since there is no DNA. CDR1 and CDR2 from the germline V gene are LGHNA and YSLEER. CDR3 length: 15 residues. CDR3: CASRRDLGDPSEQYF.